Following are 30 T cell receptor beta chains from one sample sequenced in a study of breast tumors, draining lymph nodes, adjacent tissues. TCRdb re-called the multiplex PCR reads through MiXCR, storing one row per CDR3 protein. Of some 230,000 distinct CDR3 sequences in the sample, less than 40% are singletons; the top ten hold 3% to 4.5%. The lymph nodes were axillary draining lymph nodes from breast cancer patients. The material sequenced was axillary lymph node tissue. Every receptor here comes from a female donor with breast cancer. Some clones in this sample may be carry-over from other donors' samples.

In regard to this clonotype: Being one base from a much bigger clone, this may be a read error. CDR3 in DNA: TGTGCCAGCAGCTTAGTAATTGGACAGGGTTCCACAGATCCGCAGTATTTT. Protein product: CASSLVIGQGSTDPQYF. The V and J genes are TRBV7-9 and TRBJ2-3, with 8 bases identical to TRBD1. The CDR3 totals 17 residues. Germline V lookup: CDR1 SEHNR, CDR2 FQNEAQ (reference sequence).

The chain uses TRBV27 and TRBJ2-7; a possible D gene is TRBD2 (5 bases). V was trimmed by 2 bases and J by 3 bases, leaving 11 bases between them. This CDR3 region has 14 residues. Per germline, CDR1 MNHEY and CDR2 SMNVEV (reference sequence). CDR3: CASSLERGFYEQYF. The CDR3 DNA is TGTGCCAGCAGTTTAGAGAGAGGGTTCTACGAGCAGTACTTC.

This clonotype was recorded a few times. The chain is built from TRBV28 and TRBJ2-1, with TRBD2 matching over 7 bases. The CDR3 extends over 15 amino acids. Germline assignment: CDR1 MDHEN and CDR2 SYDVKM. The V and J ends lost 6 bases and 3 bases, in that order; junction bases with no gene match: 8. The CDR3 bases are TGTGCCAGCAGCCCTCTGCGGGAGAACTACAATGAGCAGTTCTTC. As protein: CASSPLRENYNEQFF.

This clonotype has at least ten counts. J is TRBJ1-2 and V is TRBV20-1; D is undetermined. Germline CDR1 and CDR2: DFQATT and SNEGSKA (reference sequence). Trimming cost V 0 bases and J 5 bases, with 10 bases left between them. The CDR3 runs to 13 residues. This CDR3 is CSARDPGTYGYTF. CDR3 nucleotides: TGCAGTGCTAGAGATCCGGGAACGTATGGCTACACCTTC.

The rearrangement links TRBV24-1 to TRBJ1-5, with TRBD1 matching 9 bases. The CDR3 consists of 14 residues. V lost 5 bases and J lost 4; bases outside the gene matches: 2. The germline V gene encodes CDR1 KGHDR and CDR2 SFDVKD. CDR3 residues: CATSAGQGNQPQHF. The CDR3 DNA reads TGTGCCACCAGTGCTGGACAGGGGAATCAGCCCCAGCATTTT.

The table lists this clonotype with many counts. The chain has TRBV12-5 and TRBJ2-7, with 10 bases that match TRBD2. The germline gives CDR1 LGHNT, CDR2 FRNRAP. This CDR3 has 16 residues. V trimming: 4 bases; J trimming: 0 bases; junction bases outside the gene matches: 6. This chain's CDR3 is CASGSGLAESSYEQYF. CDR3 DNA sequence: TGTGCTAGTGGTTCCGGACTAGCGGAGAGCTCCTACGAGCAGTACTTC.

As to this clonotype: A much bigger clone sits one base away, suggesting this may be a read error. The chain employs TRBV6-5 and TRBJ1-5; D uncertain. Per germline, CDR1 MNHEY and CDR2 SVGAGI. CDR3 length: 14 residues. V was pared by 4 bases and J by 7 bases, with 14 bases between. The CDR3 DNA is TGTGCCAGCAGTTGCTCGAGGTTGGAACAGCCCCAGCATTTT. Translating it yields CASSCSRLEQPQHF.

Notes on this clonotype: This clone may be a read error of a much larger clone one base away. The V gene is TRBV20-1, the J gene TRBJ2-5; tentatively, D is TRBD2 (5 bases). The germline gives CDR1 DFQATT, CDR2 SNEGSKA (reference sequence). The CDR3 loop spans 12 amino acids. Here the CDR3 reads CSATDYAETPYF. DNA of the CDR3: TGCAGTGCCACCGACTACGCAGAGACCCCGTACTTC.

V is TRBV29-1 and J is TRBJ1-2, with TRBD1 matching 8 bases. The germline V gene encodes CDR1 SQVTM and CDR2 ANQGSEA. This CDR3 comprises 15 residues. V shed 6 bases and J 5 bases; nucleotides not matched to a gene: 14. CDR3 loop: CSVTTDRGRRYGYTF. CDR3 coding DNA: TGCAGCGTCACAACCGACAGGGGAAGGAGGTATGGCTACACCTTC. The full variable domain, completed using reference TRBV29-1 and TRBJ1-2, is SAVISQKPSRDICQRGTSLTIQCQVDSQVTMMFWYRQQPGQSLTLIATANQGSEATYESGFVIDKFPISRPNLTFSTLTVSNMSPEDSSIYLCSVTTDRGRRYGYTFGSGTRLTVV.

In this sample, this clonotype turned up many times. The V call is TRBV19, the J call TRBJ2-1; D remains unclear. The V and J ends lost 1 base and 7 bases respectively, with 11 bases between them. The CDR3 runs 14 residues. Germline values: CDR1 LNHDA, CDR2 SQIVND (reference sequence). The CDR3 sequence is CASSIVTVWNEQFF. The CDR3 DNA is TGTGCCAGTAGTATAGTTACGGTCTGGAATGAGCAGTTCTTC.

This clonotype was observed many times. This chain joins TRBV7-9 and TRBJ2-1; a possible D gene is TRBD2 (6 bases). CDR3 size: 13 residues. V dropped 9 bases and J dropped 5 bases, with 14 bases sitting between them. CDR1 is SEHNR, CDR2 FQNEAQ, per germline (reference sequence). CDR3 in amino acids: CASKTGTDNEQFF. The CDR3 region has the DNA TGTGCCAGTAAGACCGGGACTGACAATGAGCAGTTCTTC.

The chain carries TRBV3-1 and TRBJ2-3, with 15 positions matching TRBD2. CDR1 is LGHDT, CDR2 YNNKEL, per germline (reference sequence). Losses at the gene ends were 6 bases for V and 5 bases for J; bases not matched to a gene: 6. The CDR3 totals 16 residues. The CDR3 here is CASRQRTSGGGDTQYF. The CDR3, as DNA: TGTGCCAGCAGACAAAGGACTAGCGGGGGGGGAGATACGCAGTATTTT.

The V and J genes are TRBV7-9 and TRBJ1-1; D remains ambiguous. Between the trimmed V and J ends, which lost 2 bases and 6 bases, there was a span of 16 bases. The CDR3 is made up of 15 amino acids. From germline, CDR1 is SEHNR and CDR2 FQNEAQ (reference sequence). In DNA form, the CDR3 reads TGTGCCAGCAGCTTACCCCGGGATAGAATCTCTGAAGCTTTCTTT. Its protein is CASSLPRDRISEAFF.

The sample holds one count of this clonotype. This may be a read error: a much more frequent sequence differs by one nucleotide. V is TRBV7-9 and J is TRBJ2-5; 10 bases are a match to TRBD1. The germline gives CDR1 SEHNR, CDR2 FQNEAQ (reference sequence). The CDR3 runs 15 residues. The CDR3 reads CAGSLKTGGLETQHF. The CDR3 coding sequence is TGTGCCGGCAGCTTAAAGACAGGGGGCCTGGAGACCCAGCACTTC.

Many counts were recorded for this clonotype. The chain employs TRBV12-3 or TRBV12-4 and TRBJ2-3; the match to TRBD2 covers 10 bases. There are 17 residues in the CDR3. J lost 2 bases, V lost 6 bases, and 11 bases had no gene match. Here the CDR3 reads CASSPVLSGRATDTQYF. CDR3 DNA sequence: TGTGCCAGCAGCCCTGTTCTCAGCGGGAGGGCCACAGATACGCAGTATTTT.

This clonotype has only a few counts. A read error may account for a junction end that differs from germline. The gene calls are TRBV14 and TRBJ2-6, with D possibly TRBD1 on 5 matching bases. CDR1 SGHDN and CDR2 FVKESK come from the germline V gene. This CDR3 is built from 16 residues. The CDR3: CASSHRLSSGANALTF. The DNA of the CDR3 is TGTGCCAGCAGCCATCGACTGTCCTCTGGGGCCAACGCCCTGACTTTC.

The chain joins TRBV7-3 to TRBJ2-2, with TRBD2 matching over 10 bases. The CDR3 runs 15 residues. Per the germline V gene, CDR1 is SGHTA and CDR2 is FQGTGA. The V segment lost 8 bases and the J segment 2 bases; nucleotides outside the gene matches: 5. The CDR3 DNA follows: TGTGCCAGCGGAATAGCGGGAGGCAACACCGGGGAGCTGTTTTTT. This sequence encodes CASGIAGGNTGELFF.

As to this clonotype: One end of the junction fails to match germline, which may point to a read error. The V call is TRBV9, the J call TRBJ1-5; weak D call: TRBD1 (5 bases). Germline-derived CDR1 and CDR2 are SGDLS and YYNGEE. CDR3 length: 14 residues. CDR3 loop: CVSSVGDSNQPQHF. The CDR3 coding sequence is TGTGTCAGCAGCGTAGGGGACAGCAATCAGCCCCAGCATTTT.

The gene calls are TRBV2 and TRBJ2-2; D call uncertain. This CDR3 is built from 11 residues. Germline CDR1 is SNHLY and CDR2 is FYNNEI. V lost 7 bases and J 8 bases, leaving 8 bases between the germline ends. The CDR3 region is CASTPTGELFF. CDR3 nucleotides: TGTGCCAGCACTCCGACAGGGGAGCTGTTTTTT. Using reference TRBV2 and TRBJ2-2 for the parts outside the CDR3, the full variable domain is EPEVTQTPSHQVTQMGQEVILRCVPISNHLYFYWYRQILGQKVEFLVSFYNNEISEKSEIFDDQFSVERPDGSNFTLKIRSTKLEDSAMYFCASTPTGELFFGEGSRLTVL.

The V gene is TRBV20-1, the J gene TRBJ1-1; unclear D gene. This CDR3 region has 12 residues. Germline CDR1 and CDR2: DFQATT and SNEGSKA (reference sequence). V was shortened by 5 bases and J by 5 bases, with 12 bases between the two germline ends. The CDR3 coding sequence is TGCAGTGCTTCAGCTAAACGGACTGAAGCTTTCTTT. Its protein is CSASAKRTEAFF.

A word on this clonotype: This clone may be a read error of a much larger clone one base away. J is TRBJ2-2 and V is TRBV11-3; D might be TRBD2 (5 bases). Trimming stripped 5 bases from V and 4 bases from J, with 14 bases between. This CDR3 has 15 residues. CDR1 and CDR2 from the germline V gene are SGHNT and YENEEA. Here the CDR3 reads CASSEGYRTTGELFF. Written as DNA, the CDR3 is TGTGCCAGCAGCGAGGGCTACCGAACCACCGGGGAGCTGTTTTTT.

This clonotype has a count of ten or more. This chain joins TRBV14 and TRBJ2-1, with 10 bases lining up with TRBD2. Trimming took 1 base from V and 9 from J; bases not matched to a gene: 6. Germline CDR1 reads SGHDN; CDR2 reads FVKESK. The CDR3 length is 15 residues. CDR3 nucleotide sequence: TGTGCCAGCAGCCAAGGAACTAGCGGGATCAGTGAGCAGTTCTTC. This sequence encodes CASSQGTSGISEQFF.

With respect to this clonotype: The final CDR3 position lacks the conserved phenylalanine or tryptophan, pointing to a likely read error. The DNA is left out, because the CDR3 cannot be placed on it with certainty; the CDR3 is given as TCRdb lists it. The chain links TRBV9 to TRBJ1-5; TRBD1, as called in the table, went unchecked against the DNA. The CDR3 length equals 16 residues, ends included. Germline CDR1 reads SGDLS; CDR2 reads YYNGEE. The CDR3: CASSVGAGGEQSAPAL.

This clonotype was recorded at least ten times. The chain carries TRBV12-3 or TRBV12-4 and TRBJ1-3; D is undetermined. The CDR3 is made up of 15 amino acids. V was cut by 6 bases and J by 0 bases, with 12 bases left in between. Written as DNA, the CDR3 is TGTGCCAGCAGCGCCCGACATCTCTCTGGAAACACCATATATTTT. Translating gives CASSARHLSGNTIYF.

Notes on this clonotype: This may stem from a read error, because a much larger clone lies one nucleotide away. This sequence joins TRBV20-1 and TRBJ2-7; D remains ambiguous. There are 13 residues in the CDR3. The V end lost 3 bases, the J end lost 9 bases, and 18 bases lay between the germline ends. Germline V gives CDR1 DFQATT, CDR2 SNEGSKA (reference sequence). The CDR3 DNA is TGCAGTGCTAGGAGATCGGTTTATACGGCGCAGTACTTC. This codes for CSARRSVYTAQYF.

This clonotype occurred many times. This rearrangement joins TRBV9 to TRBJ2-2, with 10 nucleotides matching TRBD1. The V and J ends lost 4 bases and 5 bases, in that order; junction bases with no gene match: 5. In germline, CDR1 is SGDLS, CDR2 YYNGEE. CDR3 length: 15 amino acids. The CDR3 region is CASSRQGARTGELFF. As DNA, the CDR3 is TGTGCCAGCAGCAGACAGGGGGCTAGAACCGGGGAGCTGTTTTTT.

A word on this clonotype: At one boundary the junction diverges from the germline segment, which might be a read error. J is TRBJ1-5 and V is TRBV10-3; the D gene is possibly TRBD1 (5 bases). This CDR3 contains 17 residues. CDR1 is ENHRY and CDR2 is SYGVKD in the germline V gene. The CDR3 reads CASSYPMGTTPSQPQHF. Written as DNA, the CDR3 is TGTGCCAGCAGTTACCCAATGGGGACGACCCCTAGTCAGCCCCAGCATTTT.

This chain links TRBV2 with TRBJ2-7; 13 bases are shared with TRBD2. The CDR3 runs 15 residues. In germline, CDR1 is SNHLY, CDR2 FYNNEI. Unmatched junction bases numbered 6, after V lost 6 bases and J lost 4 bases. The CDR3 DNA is TGTGCCAGCAGGGGAAGACTAGCGGGGGGATACGAGCAGTACTTC. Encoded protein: CASRGRLAGGYEQYF. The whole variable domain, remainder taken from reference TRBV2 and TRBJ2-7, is EPEVTQTPSHQVTQMGQEVILRCVPISNHLYFYWYRQILGQKVEFLVSFYNNEISEKSEIFDDQFSVERPDGSNFTLKIRSTKLEDSAMYFCASRGRLAGGYEQYFGPGTRLTVT.

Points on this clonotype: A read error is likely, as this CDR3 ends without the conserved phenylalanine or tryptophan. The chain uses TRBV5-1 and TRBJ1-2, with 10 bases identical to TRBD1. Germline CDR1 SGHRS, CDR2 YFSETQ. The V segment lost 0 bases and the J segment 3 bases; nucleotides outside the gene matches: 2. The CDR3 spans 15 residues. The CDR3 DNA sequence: TGCGCCAGCAGCTTGGGGACAGGGGGATACTATGGCTACACCTAC. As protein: CASSLGTGGYYGYTY.

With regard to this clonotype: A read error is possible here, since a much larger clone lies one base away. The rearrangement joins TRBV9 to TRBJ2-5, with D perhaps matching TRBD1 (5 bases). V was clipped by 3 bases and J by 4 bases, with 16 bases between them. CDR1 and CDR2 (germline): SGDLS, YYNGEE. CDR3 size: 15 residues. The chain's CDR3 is CASSAWARGVETQYF. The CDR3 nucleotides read TGTGCCAGCAGCGCCTGGGCAAGGGGCGTAGAGACCCAGTACTTC.